In its sample, the clone carrying this T cell receptor beta chain was seen a few times. Its antigen remains unidentified. The data originate from a study of beta chain features in type 1 diabetes. Study context: Across the samples, approximately 98,000,000 sorted cells were examined in total.

Per the germline V gene, CDR1 is MNHEY and CDR2 is SMNVEV (reference sequence). Losses at the gene ends were 1 base for V and 2 bases for J; bases not matched to a gene: 13. This CDR3 contains 20 residues. Points from the study as a whole: Among all four CD4+ subsets, Type 1 diabetes patients had TCRB CDR3s that were moderately but significantly shorter. In these data, an HLA type influence on TCRB rearrangement remained unresolved.

Sequencing targeted expressed TCRB transcripts, as all isolated RNA had been reverse transcribed. Naive, central memory and regulatory T cell samples averaged approximately 3.8 million reads. Some clones are missing from TCRdb's copy, which holds only in-frame ones; the method was immunoSEQ multiplex PCR. The data contain some 660,000 clones, about 14% of them singletons. The chain combines TRBV27 with TRBJ2-6, with 8 bases identical to TRBD1. This clonotype was sampled from a man aged 18-30 years with type 1 diabetes. Sequenced material: naive CD4+ T cells from blood. CDR3 DNA: TGTGCCAGCAGTTTATTCAATTCATTGCAGGGGGCAGCTGGGGCCAACGTCCTGACTTTC. It yields the protein CASSLFNSLQGAAGANVLTF.